A selection of T cell receptor beta chains follows, all from one sample in a study of human T cells and chemical hapten exposure. TCRdb re-analysed the 5' RACE reads in MiXCR, keeping a single row per CDR3 protein. The repertoire has about 140,000 distinct CDR3 sequences, around 4% of them found once; the top ten carry around 1.4%. These receptors were taken from a female donor in good health. CDR3s leave out the opening cysteine and the closing phenylalanine or tryptophan. The D gene is left open where the match is weak.

j_gene: TRBJ2-7
v_gene: TRBV6-2/TRBV6-3
d_gene: .
CDR3aa: ASKRTVTGEQY

j_gene: TRBJ1-2
v_gene: TRBV24-1
d_gene: TRBD1
CDR3aa: ATSAGDRYYGDT

j_gene: TRBJ1-1
v_gene: TRBV13
d_gene: .
CDR3aa: ASSHLENTEAF

j_gene: TRBJ2-3
v_gene: TRBV7-8
d_gene: .
CDR3aa: ASSLDPSTDTQY

j_gene: TRBJ1-2
v_gene: TRBV29-1
d_gene: TRBD1
CDR3aa: SVDSRETGGSNYGYT

j_gene: TRBJ2-1
v_gene: TRBV27
d_gene: .
CDR3aa: ASMWSDNEQF

j_gene: TRBJ2-2
v_gene: TRBV5-5
d_gene: TRBD1
CDR3aa: ASSIPGQGNTGELF

j_gene: TRBJ2-2
v_gene: TRBV5-1
d_gene: .
CDR3aa: ASSLPIQNTGELF

j_gene: TRBJ1-5
v_gene: TRBV20-1
d_gene: .
CDR3aa: SARDAAGAPNQPQH

j_gene: TRBJ1-2
v_gene: TRBV25-1
d_gene: TRBD1
CDR3aa: ASSSTGRKYGYT

j_gene: TRBJ2-3
v_gene: TRBV6-5
d_gene: TRBD2
CDR3aa: ASSRVSGGDTDTQY

j_gene: TRBJ2-1
v_gene: TRBV5-6
d_gene: TRBD2
CDR3aa: ASSFSGGGWGPQF

j_gene: TRBJ2-1
v_gene: TRBV7-3
d_gene: TRBD2
CDR3aa: ASSYRGGYEQF

j_gene: TRBJ1-2
v_gene: TRBV5-1
d_gene: .
CDR3aa: ASSFSGERFTRGYT

j_gene: TRBJ2-1
v_gene: TRBV6-5
d_gene: .
CDR3aa: ASSYRTGSQF

j_gene: TRBJ1-1
v_gene: TRBV6-2/TRBV6-3
d_gene: .
CDR3aa: ASSYNEGLGEAF

j_gene: TRBJ1-2
v_gene: TRBV15
d_gene: TRBD1
CDR3aa: ATSRPGQNYGYT

j_gene: TRBJ2-5
v_gene: TRBV5-6
d_gene: .
CDR3aa: ASSLEGGETQY

j_gene: TRBJ2-7
v_gene: TRBV29-1
d_gene: TRBD1
CDR3aa: SVEAAGGTGGAYEQY

j_gene: TRBJ1-2
v_gene: TRBV6-2/TRBV6-3
d_gene: .
CDR3aa: ASRLRRTERNRGYT

j_gene: TRBJ2-5
v_gene: TRBV7-9
d_gene: TRBD1
CDR3aa: ASSRLRDRGLQETQY

j_gene: TRBJ1-3
v_gene: TRBV6-2/TRBV6-3
d_gene: .
CDR3aa: ASSYDPGNTIY

j_gene: TRBJ1-2
v_gene: TRBV6-6
d_gene: .
CDR3aa: ASSYGLASYGDT

j_gene: TRBJ2-5
v_gene: TRBV5-8
d_gene: TRBD2
CDR3aa: ASSFGLAGTSYQETQY

j_gene: TRBJ1-5
v_gene: TRBV4-1
d_gene: .
CDR3aa: ASSQAATGHLSNQPQH

j_gene: TRBJ2-5
v_gene: TRBV5-1
d_gene: TRBD1
CDR3aa: ASSLGDRDTETQY

j_gene: TRBJ2-7
v_gene: TRBV7-9
d_gene: .
CDR3aa: ASSSRGASYEQY

j_gene: TRBJ2-6
v_gene: TRBV7-9
d_gene: .
CDR3aa: ASSSTASGANVLT

j_gene: TRBJ2-7
v_gene: TRBV10-3
d_gene: TRBD2
CDR3aa: AISEQGLAEEEQY

j_gene: TRBJ1-5
v_gene: TRBV7-2
d_gene: .
CDR3aa: ASSLEPDQPQH

j_gene: TRBJ2-3
v_gene: TRBV5-1
d_gene: .
CDR3aa: ASSLTRTSTDTQY

j_gene: TRBJ2-2
v_gene: TRBV7-3
d_gene: .
CDR3aa: ASSFGQGSSPRLNTGELF

j_gene: TRBJ2-2
v_gene: TRBV9
d_gene: .
CDR3aa: ASSATGTVNTGELF

j_gene: TRBJ1-1
v_gene: TRBV6-1
d_gene: .
CDR3aa: ASSTRGAEAF

j_gene: TRBJ1-1
v_gene: TRBV4-1
d_gene: .
CDR3aa: ASSSRPGALTEAF

j_gene: TRBJ2-3
v_gene: TRBV24-1
d_gene: .
CDR3aa: ATSERRTDTQY

j_gene: TRBJ2-7
v_gene: TRBV5-5
d_gene: .
CDR3aa: ASSLGVNYEQY

j_gene: TRBJ2-7
v_gene: TRBV3-1
d_gene: .
CDR3aa: ASSQAGEQY

j_gene: TRBJ1-4
v_gene: TRBV20-1
d_gene: .
CDR3aa: SAVDVSNEKLF

j_gene: TRBJ2-1
v_gene: TRBV7-2
d_gene: TRBD1
CDR3aa: ASSYRGVNEQF

j_gene: TRBJ2-3
v_gene: TRBV7-9
d_gene: .
CDR3aa: ASSLGRTVGTDTQY

j_gene: TRBJ1-6
v_gene: TRBV7-8
d_gene: .
CDR3aa: ATSPPHNSPLH

j_gene: TRBJ2-2
v_gene: TRBV2
d_gene: .
CDR3aa: ASSRDPPRSTGELF

j_gene: TRBJ1-2
v_gene: TRBV5-5
d_gene: TRBD1
CDR3aa: ASSLRDRGYGYT

j_gene: TRBJ1-5
v_gene: TRBV20-1
d_gene: TRBD1
CDR3aa: SASWDRGVGQPQH